The TCR beta chain described here comes from a study of T cell responses to AZD1222 COVID-19 vaccine. Study-level results: The study sampled repertoires only after the peak T cell response. Along spike, vaccine-associated CD4 TCRs were found throughout, with dominance at 160-218 and 743-854. Compared with day 0, the breadth and depth of the Spike-specific TCR repertoire rose significantly after two doses of AZD1222.

To note about this clone: Its specificity is not known.

Germline V gives CDR1 LNHDA, CDR2 SQIVND (reference sequence). The germline V and J ends were trimmed by 7 bases and 5 bases, with 17 bases remaining between them. This CDR3 has 14 amino acids. Sequenced by immunoSEQ multiplex PCR; TCRdb stores in-frame clones only, minus some. The sample has fewer than 120,000 clones, over 75% seen once. The TCR comes from an adult in good health. The chain joins TRBV19 to TRBJ1-2; D possibly corresponds to TRBD1 (5 bases). Here the sequenced sample was peripheral blood, taken on day 0 of AZD1222 vaccination. The CDR3 bases are TGTGCCAGTACCCCCTCCCGGGGGGGATATGGCTACACCTTC. The encoded protein is CASTPSRGGYGYTF.